Presented here are 14 T cell receptor beta chains from one specimen sequenced in a study of spatial heterogeneity in lung cancer (dated by TCRdb to the late 2010s). Library preparation employed 5' RACE. The run used a NextSeq 500. TCRdb itself trimmed the public reads at Q25 with fastp, ran MiXCR and retained productive beta chains. Rows with one shared CDR3 protein collapse into an entry with the most common genes and DNA. For this sample there are 55,000 to 75,000 distinct CDR3 sequences; approximately 8.9% appear just once. Jointly, the top ten make up 1.5% to 2% of the sample. Read against the paper, the sample's time point label means: blood at routine non-recurrence follow-up after resection. The starting material was PBMCs, obtained at follow-up. These receptors were taken from a female donor with early-stage non-small cell lung cancer.

This clonotype was detected ten times or more. The chain links TRBV7-9 to TRBJ2-4; TRBD1 aligns across 9 bases. The CDR3 spans 19 residues. V dropped 4 bases and J dropped 0; count of bases not matched to a gene: 13. Germline V gives CDR1 SEHNR, CDR2 FQNEAQ (reference sequence). The CDR3 nucleotides read TGTGCCAGCAGCTCGGGAACAGGGGGCGATCCCCTAGCCAAAAACATTCAGTACTTC. As protein: CASSSGTGGDPLAKNIQYF. The whole variable domain, remainder taken from reference TRBV7-9 and TRBJ2-4, is DTGVSQNPRHKITKRGQNVTFRCDPISEHNRLYWYRQTLGQGPEFLTYFQNEAQLEKSRLLSDRFSAERPKGSFSTLEIQRTEQGDSAMYLCASSSGTGGDPLAKNIQYFGAGTRLSVL.

This clonotype was recorded at least ten times. The chain joins TRBV7-2 to TRBJ2-7; a possible D gene is TRBD2 (6 bases). The CDR3 runs 14 residues. V dropped 4 bases and J dropped 4 bases, with 14 bases sitting between them. Germline V CDR1 and CDR2: SGHTA, FQGNSA. The chain's CDR3 is CASSYTGLTYEQYF. The CDR3, as DNA: TGTGCCAGCAGCTACACGGGACTGACTTACGAGCAGTACTTC.

This clonotype was found a few times. The CDR3 reads CASSPGTSGAGSTDTQYF. CDR3 nucleotide sequence: TGCGCCAGCAGCCCAGGGACTAGCGGAGCCGGCAGCACAGATACGCAGTATTTT. J is TRBJ2-3 and V is TRBV4-1; 11 bases agree with TRBD2. The germline gives CDR1 MGHRA, CDR2 YSYEKL. The CDR3 consists of 18 residues. The trim removed 4 bases at V and 0 bases at J, leaving 9 bases unmatched.

This clonotype was observed at least ten times. The J gene is TRBJ2-5, the V gene TRBV28; D unresolved. Trimming removed 5 bases from V and 5 bases from J, with 9 bases in between. The CDR3 consists of 12 residues. The germline V gene has CDR1 MDHEN and CDR2 SYDVKM. The CDR3: CASSLAPETQYF. Here the CDR3 DNA reads TGTGCCAGCAGTCTCGCCCCGGAGACCCAGTACTTC.

This clonotype was recorded at least ten times. The rearrangement links TRBV6-5 to TRBJ1-1; D is uncertain. The CDR3 loop spans 15 amino acids. V lost 0 bases to trimming and J lost 4 bases, with 12 bases between them. Germline V gene sequence: CDR1 MNHEY, CDR2 SVGAGI. CDR3 amino acids: CASSYSKSAGTEAFF. CDR3 DNA: TGTGCCAGCAGTTACTCGAAATCAGCAGGCACTGAAGCTTTCTTT.

The CDR3 here is CASSQVPRADLSLPQHF. The DNA of the CDR3 is TGTGCCAGCAGCCAAGTTCCCAGGGCCGACCTGAGTTTGCCCCAGCATTTT. This chain joins TRBV3-1 and TRBJ1-5; D might be TRBD1 (5 bases). Germline loops: CDR1 LGHDT, CDR2 YNNKEL (reference sequence). CDR3 length: 17 amino acids. The V end lost 1 base, the J end lost 9 bases, and 22 bases lay between the germline ends.

In this sample, this clonotype turned up many times. J is TRBJ1-2 and V is TRBV4-1; perhaps TRBD1 as D (5 bases). V was clipped by 0 bases and J by 5 bases, with 31 bases between them. The CDR3 sequence is 21 residues long. The germline gives CDR1 MGHRA, CDR2 YSYEKL. CDR3 coding DNA: TGCGCCAGCAGCCAAGATGGGAGGGGTATGTTGGGATGGCCTTTTGTTTATGGCTACACCTTC. Translating gives CASSQDGRGMLGWPFVYGYTF.

This clonotype occurred many times. The chain recombines TRBV29-1 with TRBJ2-7; 7 positions match TRBD1. The V gene end was trimmed by 6 bases and the J gene end by 5 bases; junction bases not matched to a gene: 4. Germline CDR1 and CDR2: SQVTM and ANQGSEA. The CDR3 has 11 amino acids. The CDR3, as DNA: TGCAGCGTCCAACAGGGGAACGAGCAGTACTTC. Translating it yields CSVQQGNEQYF.

This clonotype was detected ten times or more. This sequence joins TRBV4-2 and TRBJ2-3; 14 nucleotides line up with TRBD2. CDR1 LGHNA and CDR2 YNFKEQ come from the germline V gene. The CDR3 sequence is 16 residues long. The V gene end was trimmed by 2 bases and the J gene end by 5 bases; junction bases not matched to a gene: 3. CDR3 residues: CASSQSGTSGRDTQYF. The CDR3 bases are TGTGCCAGCAGCCAATCCGGGACTAGCGGGAGAGATACGCAGTATTTT.

Many counts were recorded for this clonotype. The chain is built from TRBV19 and TRBJ2-7; 9 bases agree with TRBD1. Looked up from germline, CDR1 is LNHDA and CDR2 is SQIVND (reference sequence). CDR3 length: 15 residues. V gave up 3 bases and J gave up 3 bases; unmatched junction bases: 6. The CDR3 is CASSISGQGVYEQYF. For the CDR3, the DNA is TGTGCCAGTAGTATCTCGGGACAGGGCGTCTACGAGCAGTACTTC.

Of note for this clonotype: A single base separates this from a much larger clone, so it may be a read error. The CDR3 here is CASSVTSGRAPHETQYF. The CDR3 DNA follows: TGTGCCAGCAGCGTGACTAGCGGGAGGGCCCCCCACGAGACCCAGTACTTC. The J gene is TRBJ2-5, the V gene TRBV9; TRBD2 matches at 14 bases. Germline V gene data show CDR1 as SGDLS and CDR2 as YYNGEE. The CDR3 totals 17 residues. J gave up 5 bases and V 2 bases, and 8 bases lay outside the gene matches.

This clonotype came up a few times. The rearrangement joins TRBV12-3 or TRBV12-4 to TRBJ2-2, with D possibly TRBD1 on 5 matching bases. Between the trimmed V and J ends, which lost 6 bases and 7 bases, there was a span of 9 bases. This CDR3 has 12 amino acids. CDR3 protein: CASSRTFGELFF. In nucleotides, the CDR3 is TGTGCCAGCAGCAGGACATTCGGGGAGCTGTTTTTT.

The sample holds many counts of this clonotype. The genes are TRBV5-1 and TRBJ2-1; TRBD2 agrees at 10 bases. With 4 bases clipped from V and 5 bases from J, the junction kept 6 bases outside the gene matches. This CDR3 region has 15 residues. Germline-derived CDR1 and CDR2 are SGHRS and YFSETQ. The CDR3 sequence: CASSPTSGYHNEQFF. The CDR3 DNA follows: TGCGCCAGCAGCCCGACTAGCGGGTACCACAATGAGCAGTTCTTC.

This clonotype showed up many times. V gene TRBV2 combines with J gene TRBJ2-7; unclear D gene. The CDR3 runs to 11 residues. Germline CDR1 and CDR2: SNHLY and FYNNEI. V lost 4 bases, J lost 5 bases, and 6 bases lay in between. The CDR3 is CASSVDHEQYF. The CDR3 DNA reads TGTGCCAGCAGTGTGGACCACGAGCAGTACTTC.